This TCR beta chain stems from a study of monozygotic twins with inflammatory bowel disease. Germline V gives CDR1 DFQATT, CDR2 SNEGSKA (reference sequence). This CDR3 region has 16 residues. TCRdb reprocessed the 5' RACE reads and reports one entry per CDR3 protein, with no DNA. The table lists 350,000 to 400,000 distinct CDR3 sequences. Sequencing was done on a sample of blood. This rearrangement joins TRBV20-1 to TRBJ2-2; absent DNA, TCRdb's TRBD1 call cannot be checked. The source is a human donor with ulcerative colitis or Crohn's disease, or a healthy co-twin of an affected twin (not recorded which). CDR3 amino acids: CSARVGGGGSHGELFF.